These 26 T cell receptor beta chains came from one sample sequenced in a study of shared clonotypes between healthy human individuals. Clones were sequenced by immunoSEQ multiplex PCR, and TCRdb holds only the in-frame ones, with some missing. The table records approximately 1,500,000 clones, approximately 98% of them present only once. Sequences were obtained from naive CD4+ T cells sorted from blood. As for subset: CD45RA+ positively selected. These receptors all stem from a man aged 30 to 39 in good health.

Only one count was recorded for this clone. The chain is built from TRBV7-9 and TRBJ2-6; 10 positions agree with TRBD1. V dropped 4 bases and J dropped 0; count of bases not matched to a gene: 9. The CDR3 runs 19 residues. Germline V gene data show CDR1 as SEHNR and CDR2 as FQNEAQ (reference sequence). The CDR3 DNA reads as TGTGCCAGCAGCTCCCTTAGACAGGGGGCAGTCTCTGGGGCCAACGTCCTGACTTTC. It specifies CASSSLRQGAVSGANVLTF.

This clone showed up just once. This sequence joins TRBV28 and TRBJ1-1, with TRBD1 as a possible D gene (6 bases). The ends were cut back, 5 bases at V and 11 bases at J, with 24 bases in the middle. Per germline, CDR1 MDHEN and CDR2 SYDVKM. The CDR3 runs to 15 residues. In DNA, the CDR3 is TGTGCCAGCAGTCCCAATCCCTGGGGTACCAGGGGCGCTTTCTTT. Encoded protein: CASSPNPWGTRGAFF.

The CDR3 region is CASSWGVQPQHF. For the CDR3, the DNA is TGTGCCAGCAGTTGGGGGGTTCAGCCCCAGCATTTT. The chain is built from TRBV2 and TRBJ1-5, with D perhaps TRBD1 (5 bases). The germline V gene has CDR1 SNHLY and CDR2 FYNNEI. With 5 bases removed from V and 6 bases from J, the gap between germline ends came to 8 bases. This CDR3 has 12 residues.

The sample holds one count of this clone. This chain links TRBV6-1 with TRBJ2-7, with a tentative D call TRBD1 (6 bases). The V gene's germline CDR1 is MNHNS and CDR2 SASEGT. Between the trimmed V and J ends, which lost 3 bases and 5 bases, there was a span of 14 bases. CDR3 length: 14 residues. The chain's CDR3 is CASSDWGRGNEQYF. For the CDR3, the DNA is TGTGCCAGCAGTGACTGGGGCAGGGGAAACGAGCAGTACTTC.

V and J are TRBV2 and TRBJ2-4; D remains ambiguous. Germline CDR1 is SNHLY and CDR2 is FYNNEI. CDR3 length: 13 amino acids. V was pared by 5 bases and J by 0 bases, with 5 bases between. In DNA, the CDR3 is TGTGCCAGCAGTATCGGAGCCAAAAACATTCAGTACTTC. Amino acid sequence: CASSIGAKNIQYF.

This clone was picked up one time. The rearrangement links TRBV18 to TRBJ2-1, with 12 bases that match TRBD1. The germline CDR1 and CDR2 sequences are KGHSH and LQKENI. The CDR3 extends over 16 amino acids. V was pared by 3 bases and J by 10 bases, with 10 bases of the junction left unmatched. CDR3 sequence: CASSPRAGQGAWEQFF. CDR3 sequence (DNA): TGTGCCAGCTCACCTAGGGCGGGACAGGGGGCATGGGAGCAGTTCTTC.

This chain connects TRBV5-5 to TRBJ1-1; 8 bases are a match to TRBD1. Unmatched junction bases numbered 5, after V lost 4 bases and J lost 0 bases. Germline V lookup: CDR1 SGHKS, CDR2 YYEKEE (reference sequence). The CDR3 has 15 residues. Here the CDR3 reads CASSKTTGVNTEAFF. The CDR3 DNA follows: TGTGCCAGCAGCAAGACGACAGGGGTGAACACTGAAGCTTTCTTT. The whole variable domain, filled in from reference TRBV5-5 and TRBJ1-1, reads DAGVTQSPTHLIKTRGQQVTLRCSPISGHKSVSWYQQVLGQGPQFIFQYYEKEERGRGNFPDRFSARQFPNYSSELNVNALLLGDSALYLCASSKTTGVNTEAFFGQGTRLTVV.

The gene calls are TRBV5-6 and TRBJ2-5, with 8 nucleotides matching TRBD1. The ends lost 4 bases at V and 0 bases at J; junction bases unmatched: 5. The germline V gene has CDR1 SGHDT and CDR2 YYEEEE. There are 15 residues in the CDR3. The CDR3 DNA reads TGTGCCAGCAGCCCACGACAGGGGTACCAAGAGACCCAGTACTTC. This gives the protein CASSPRQGYQETQYF.

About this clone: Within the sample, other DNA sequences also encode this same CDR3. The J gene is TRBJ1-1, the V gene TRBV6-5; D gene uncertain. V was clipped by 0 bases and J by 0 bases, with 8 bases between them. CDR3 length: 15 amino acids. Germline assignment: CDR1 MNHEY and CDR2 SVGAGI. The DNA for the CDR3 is TGTGCCAGCAGTTACTCGGGCAGTATGAACACTGAAGCTTTCTTT. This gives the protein CASSYSGSMNTEAFF.

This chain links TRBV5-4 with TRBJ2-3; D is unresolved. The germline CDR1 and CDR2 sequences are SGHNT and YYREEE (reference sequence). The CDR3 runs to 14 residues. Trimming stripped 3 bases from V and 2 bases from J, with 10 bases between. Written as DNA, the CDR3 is TGTGCCAGCAGCTCCCTGGCGGACACAGATACGCAGTATTTT. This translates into CASSSLADTDTQYF.

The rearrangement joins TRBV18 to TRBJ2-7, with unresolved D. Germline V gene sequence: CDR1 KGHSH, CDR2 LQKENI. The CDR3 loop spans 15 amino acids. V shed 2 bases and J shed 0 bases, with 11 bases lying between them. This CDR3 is CASSPGAESSYEQYF. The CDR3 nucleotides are TGTGCCAGCTCACCAGGCGCGGAGAGCTCCTACGAGCAGTACTTC. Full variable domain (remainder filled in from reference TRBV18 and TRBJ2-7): NAGVMQNPRHLVRRRGQEARLRCSPMKGHSHVYWYRQLPEEGLKFMVYLQKENIIDESGMPKERFSAEFPKEGPSILRIQQVVRGDSAAYFCASSPGAESSYEQYFGPGTRLTVT.

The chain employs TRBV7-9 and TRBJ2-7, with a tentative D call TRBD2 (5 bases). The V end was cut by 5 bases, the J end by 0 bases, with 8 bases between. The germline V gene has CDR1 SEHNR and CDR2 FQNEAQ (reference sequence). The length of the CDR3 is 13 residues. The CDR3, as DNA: TGTGCCAGCAGCCGAGAGGGCTCCTACGAGCAGTACTTC. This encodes CASSREGSYEQYF.

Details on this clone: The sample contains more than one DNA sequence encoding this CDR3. DNA of the CDR3: TGTGCCAGCAGCGTAGAAGTGGGCGAGCAGTACTTC. Translating it yields CASSVEVGEQYF. The genes are TRBV9 and TRBJ2-7; D call uncertain. This CDR3 contains 12 residues. V gave up 0 bases and J gave up 6 bases, with 7 bases separating them. Germline lookup yields CDR1 SGDLS and CDR2 YYNGEE.

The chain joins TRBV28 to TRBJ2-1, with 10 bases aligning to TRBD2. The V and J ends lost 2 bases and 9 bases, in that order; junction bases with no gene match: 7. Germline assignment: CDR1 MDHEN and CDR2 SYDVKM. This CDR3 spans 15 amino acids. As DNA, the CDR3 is TGTGCCAGCAGTTTAGACCAGCGGGAGGGGGGTGAGCAGTTCTTC. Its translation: CASSLDQREGGEQFF.

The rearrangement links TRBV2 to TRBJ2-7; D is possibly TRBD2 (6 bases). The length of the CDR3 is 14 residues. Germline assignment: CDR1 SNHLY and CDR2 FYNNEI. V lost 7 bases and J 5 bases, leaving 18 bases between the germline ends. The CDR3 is CASKVGGTTNEQYF. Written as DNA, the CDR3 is TGTGCCAGCAAGGTCGGGGGAACTACTAACGAGCAGTACTTC.

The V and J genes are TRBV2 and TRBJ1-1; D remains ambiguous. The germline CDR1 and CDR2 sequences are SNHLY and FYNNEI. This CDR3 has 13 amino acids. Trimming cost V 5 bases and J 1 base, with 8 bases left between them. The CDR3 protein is CASSPIKNTEAFF. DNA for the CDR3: TGTGCCAGCAGTCCGATCAAGAACACTGAAGCTTTCTTT.

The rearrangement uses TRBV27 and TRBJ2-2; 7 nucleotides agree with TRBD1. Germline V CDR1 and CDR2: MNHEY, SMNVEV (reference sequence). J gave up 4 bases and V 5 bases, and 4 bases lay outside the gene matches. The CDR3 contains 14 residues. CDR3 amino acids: CASSRQGSTGELFF. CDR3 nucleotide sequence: TGTGCCAGCAGTCGACAGGGAAGCACCGGGGAGCTGTTTTTT.

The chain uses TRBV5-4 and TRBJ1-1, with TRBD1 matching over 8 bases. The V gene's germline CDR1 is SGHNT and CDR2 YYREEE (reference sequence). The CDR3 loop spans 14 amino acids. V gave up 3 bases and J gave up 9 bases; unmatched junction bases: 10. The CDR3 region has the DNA TGTGCCAGCAGCTCTTCGGGACAGGTGGAAAAAGCTTTCTTT. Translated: CASSSSGQVEKAFF.

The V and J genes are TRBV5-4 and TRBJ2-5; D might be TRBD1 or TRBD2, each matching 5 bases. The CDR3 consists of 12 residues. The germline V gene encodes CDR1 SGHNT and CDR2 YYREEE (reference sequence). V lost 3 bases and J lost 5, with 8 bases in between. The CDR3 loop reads CASSSREETQYF. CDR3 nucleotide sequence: TGTGCCAGCAGCTCCAGGGAGGAGACCCAGTACTTC.

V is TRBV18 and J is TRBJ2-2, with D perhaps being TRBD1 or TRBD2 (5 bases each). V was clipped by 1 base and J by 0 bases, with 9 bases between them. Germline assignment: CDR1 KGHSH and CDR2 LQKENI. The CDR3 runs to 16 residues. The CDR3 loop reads CASSPLGTSNTGELFF. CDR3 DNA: TGTGCCAGCTCACCACTGGGGACCTCGAACACCGGGGAGCTGTTTTTT.

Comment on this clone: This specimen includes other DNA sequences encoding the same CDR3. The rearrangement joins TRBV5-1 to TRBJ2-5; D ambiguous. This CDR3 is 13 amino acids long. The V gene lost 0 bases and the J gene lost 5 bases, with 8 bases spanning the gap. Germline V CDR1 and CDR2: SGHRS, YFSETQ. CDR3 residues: CASSLEGPETQYF. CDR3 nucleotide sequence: TGCGCCAGCAGCTTGGAAGGTCCGGAGACCCAGTACTTC.

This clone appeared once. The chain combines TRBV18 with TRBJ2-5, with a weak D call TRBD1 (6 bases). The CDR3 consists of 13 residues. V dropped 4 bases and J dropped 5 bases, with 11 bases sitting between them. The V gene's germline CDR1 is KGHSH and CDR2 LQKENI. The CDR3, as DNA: TGTGCCAGCTCACGTGGGGGCGCGGAGACCCAGTACTTC. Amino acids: CASSRGGAETQYF.

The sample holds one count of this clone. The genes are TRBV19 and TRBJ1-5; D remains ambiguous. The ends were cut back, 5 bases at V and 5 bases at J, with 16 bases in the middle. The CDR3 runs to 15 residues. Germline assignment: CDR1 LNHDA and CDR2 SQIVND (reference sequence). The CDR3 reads CASSPRATRDQPQHF. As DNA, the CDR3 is TGTGCCAGTAGTCCTCGTGCAACTAGGGATCAGCCCCAGCATTTT.

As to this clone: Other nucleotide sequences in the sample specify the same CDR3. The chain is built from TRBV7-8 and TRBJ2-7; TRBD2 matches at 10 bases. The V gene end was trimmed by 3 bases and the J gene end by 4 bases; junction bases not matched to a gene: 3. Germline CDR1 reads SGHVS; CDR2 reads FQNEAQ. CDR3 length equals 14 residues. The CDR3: CASSLSSGSYEQYF. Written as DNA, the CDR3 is TGTGCCAGCAGCTTGTCTAGCGGGAGTTACGAGCAGTACTTC.

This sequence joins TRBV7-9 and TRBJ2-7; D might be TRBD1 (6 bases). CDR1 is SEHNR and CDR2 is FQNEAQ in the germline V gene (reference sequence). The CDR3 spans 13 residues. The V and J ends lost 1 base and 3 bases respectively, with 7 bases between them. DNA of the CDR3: TGTGCCAGCAGCTTAGAGGACAGCTACGAGCAGTACTTC. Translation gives CASSLEDSYEQYF.

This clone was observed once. CDR3 bases: TGTGCCAGCACGACAGGGGGCATGAACAATGAGCAGTTCTTC. It translates to CASTTGGMNNEQFF. The chain has TRBV21-1 and TRBJ2-1; the table's D call of TRBD1 was not tested on the DNA. TRBV21-1 is recorded as a pseudogene. The CDR3 has 14 residues.